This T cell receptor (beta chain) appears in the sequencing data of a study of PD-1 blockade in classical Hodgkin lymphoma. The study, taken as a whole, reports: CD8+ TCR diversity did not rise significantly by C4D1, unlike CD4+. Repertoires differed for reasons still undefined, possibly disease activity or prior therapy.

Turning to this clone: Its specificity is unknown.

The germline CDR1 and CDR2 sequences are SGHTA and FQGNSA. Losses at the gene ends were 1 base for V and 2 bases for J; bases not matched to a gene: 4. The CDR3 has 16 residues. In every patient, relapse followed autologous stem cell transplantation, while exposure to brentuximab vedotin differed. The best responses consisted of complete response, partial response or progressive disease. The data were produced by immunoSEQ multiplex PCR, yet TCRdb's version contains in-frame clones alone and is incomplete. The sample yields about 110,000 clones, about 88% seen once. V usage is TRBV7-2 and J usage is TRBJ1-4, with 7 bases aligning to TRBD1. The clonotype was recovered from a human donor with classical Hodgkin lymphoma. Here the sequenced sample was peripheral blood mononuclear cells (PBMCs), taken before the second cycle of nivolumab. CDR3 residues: CASSLDRGWTNEKLFF. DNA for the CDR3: TGTGCCAGCAGCTTAGACAGGGGATGGACTAATGAAAAACTGTTTTTT.